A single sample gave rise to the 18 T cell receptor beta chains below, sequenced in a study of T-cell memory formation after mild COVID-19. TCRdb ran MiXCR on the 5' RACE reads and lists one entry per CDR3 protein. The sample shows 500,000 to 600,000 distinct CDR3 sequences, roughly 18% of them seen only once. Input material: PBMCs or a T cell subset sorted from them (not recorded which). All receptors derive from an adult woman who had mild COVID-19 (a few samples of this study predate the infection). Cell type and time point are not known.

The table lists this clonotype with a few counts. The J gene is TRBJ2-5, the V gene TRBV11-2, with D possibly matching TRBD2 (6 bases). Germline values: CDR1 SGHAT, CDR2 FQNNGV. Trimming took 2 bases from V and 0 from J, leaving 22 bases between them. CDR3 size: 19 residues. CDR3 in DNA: TGTGCCAGCAGCTTACGGGGATGGGGCGGGACGTGGAACCAAGAGACCCAGTACTTC. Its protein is CASSLRGWGGTWNQETQYF.

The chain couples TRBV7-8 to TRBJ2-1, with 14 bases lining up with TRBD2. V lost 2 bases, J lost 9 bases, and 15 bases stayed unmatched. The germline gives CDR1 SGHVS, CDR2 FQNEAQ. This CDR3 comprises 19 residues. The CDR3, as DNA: TGTGCCAGCAGCTTACTCTACCCGACTAGCGGGGGGGCCTTGGGTGAGCAGTTCTTC. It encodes CASSLLYPTSGGALGEQFF.

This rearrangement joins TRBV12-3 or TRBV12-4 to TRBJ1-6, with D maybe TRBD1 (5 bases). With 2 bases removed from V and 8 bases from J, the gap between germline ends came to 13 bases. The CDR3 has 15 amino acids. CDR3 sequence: CASSLQARGYSPLHF. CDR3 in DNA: TGTGCCAGCAGTTTACAAGCGCGGGGGTATTCACCCCTCCACTTT.

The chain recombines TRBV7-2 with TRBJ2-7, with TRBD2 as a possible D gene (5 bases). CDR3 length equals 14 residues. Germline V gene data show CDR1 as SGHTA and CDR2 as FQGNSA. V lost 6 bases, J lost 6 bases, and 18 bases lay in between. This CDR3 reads CASRDLAGGGEQYF. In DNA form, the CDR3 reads TGTGCCAGCAGGGACTTGGCCGGTGGCGGCGAGCAGTACTTC. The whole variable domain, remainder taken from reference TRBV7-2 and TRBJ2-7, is GAGVSQSPSNKVTEKGKDVELRCDPISGHTALYWYRQSLGQGLEFLIYFQGNSAPDKSGLPSDRFSAERTGGSVSTLTIQRTQQEDSAVYLCASRDLAGGGEQYFGPGTRLTVT.

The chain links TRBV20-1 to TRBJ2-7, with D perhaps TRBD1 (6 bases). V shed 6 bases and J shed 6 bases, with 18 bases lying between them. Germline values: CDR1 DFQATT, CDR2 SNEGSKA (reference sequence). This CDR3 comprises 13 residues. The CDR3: CSAPTPGVPEQYF. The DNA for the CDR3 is TGCAGTGCCCCGACCCCAGGGGTCCCCGAGCAGTACTTC.

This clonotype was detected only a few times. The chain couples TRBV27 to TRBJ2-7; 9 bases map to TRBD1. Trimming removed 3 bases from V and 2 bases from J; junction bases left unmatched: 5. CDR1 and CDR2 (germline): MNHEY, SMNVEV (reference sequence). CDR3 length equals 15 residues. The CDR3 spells CASSLTGTGPYEQYF. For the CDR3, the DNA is TGTGCCAGCAGTTTGACCGGGACAGGGCCCTACGAGCAGTACTTC.

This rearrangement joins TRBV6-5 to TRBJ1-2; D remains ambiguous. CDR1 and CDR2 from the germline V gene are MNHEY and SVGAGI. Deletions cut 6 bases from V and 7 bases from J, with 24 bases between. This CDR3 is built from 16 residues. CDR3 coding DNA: TGTGCCAGCAGCCGGCCCCTGGACCGAAGCCCCCGTGGCTACACCTTC. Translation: CASSRPLDRSPRGYTF.

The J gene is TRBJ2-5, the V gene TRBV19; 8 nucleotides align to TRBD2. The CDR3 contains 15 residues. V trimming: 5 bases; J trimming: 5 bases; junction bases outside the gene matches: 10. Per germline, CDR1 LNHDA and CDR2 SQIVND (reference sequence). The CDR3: CASSAWDQRGETQYF. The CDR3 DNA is TGTGCCAGTAGTGCCTGGGACCAGCGGGGGGAGACCCAGTACTTC.

Here the CDR3 DNA reads TGTGCCAGCAGCGCTCAGGGGATAAACACAGATACGCAGTATTTT. Translating gives CASSAQGINTDTQYF. The J gene is TRBJ2-3, the V gene TRBV2, with a possible D match to TRBD1 (6 bases). The germline V gene encodes CDR1 SNHLY and CDR2 FYNNEI. V gave up 6 bases and J gave up 2 bases, with 15 bases separating them. This CDR3 contains 15 residues.

DNA of the CDR3: TGTGCCAGCAGCTGGGACGGATCTTACGAGCAGTACTTC. It encodes CASSWDGSYEQYF. The rearrangement uses TRBV7-8 and TRBJ2-7, with D possibly called TRBD1 or TRBD2 (5 bases each). Trimming pared 4 bases from V and 4 bases from J, leaving 11 bases between. In germline, CDR1 is SGHVS, CDR2 FQNEAQ. There are 13 residues in the CDR3.

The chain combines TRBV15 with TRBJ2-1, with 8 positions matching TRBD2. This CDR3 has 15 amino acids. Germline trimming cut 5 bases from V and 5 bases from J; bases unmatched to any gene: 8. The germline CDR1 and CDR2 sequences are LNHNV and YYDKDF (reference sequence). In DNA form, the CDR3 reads TGTGCCACCAGCCGCGGTAGCGGGAACCACAATGAGCAGTTCTTC. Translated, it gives CATSRGSGNHNEQFF. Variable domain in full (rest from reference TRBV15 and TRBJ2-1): DAMVIQNPRYQVTQFGKPVTLSCSQTLNHNVMYWYQQKSSQAPKLLFHYYDKDFNNEADTPDNFQSRRPNTSFCFLDIRSPGLGDTAMYLCATSRGSGNHNEQFFGPGTRLTVL.

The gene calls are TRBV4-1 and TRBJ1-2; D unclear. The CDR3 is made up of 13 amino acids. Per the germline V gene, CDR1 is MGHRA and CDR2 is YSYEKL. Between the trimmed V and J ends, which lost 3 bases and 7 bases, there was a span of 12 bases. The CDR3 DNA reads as TGCGCCAGCAGCCACCCCGGAGGAGGTGGCTACACCTTC. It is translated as CASSHPGGGGYTF.

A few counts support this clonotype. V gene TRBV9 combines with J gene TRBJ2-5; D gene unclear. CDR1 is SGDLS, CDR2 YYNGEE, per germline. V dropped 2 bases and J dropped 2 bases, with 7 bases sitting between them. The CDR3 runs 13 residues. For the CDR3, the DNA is TGTGCCAGCAGCGTGGTAGCACAAGAGACCCAGTACTTC. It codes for CASSVVAQETQYF.

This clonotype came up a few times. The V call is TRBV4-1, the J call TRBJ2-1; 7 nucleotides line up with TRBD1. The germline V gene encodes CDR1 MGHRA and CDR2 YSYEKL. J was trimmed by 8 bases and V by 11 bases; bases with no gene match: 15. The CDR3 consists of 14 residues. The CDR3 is CASKRGLSEDEQFF. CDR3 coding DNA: TGCGCCTCGAAAAGGGGGCTAAGCGAAGATGAGCAGTTCTTC.

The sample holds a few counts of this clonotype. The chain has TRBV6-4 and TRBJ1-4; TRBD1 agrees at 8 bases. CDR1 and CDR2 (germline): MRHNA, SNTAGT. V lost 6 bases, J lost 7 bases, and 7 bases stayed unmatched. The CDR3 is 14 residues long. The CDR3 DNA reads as TGTGCCAGCAGAATGACAGGGGAAAGTGAAAAACTGTTTTTT. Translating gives CASRMTGESEKLFF.

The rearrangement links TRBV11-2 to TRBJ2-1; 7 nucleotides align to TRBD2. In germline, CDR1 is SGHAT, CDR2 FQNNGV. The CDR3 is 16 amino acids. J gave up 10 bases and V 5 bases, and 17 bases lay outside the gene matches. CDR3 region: CASSPLGEGPAGEQFF. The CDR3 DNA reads TGTGCCAGCAGCCCCCTCGGGGAGGGGCCGGCAGGGGAGCAGTTCTTC.

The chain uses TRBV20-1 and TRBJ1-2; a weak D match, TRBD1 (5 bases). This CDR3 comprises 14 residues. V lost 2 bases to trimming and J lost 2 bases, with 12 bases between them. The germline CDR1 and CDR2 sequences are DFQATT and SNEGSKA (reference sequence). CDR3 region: CSARLSGGNYGYTF. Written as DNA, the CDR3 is TGCAGTGCTAGACTATCTGGGGGGAACTATGGCTACACCTTC.

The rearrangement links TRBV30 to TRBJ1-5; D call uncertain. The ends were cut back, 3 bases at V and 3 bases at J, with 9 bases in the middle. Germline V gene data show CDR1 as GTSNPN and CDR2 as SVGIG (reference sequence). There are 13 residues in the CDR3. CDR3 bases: TGTGCCTGGAGAGGAGGCATCAATCAGCCCCAGCATTTT. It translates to CAWRGGINQPQHF.